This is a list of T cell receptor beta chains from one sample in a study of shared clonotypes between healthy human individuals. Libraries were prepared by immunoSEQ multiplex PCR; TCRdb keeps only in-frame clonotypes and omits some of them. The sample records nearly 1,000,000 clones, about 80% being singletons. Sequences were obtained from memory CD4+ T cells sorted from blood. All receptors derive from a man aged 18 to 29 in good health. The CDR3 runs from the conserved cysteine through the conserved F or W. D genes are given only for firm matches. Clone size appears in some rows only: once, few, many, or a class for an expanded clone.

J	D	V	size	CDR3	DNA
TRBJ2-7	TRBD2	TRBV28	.	CASSFPKPGLAGYEQYF	TGTGCCAGCAGCTTCCCCAAGCCGGGACTAGCTGGTTACGAGCAGTACTTC
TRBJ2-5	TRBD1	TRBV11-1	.	CASSHGDRETQYF	TGTGCCAGCAGCCATGGGGACAGGGAGACCCAGTACTTC
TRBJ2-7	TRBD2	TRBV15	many	CATSRERLAVSYEQYF	TGTGCCACCAGCAGAGAACGTCTAGCGGTCTCCTACGAGCAGTACTTC
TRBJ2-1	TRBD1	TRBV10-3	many	CAITLDRGIDEQFF	TGTGCCATCACCCTGGACAGGGGTATTGATGAGCAGTTCTTC
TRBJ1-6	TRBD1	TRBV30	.	CAWSVVQGGSPLHF	TGTGCCTGGAGTGTAGTGCAGGGGGGATCACCCCTCCACTTT
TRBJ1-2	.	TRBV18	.	CASSPVAGLGYGYTF	TGTGCCAGCTCACCCGTAGCAGGATTAGGCTATGGCTACACCTTC
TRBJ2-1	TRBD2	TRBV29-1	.	CSVFGLAGAYYNEQFF	TGCAGCGTTTTTGGACTAGCGGGAGCCTACTACAATGAGCAGTTCTTC
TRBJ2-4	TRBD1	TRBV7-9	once	CASSLRQGIDIQYF	TGTGCCAGCAGCTTGAGACAGGGTATAGACATTCAGTACTTC
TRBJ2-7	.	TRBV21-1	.	CASSKAVTAKMGEQYF	TGTGCCAGCAGCAAAGCCGTCACCGCCAAGATGGGCGAGCAGTACTTC
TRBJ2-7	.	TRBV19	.	CASSTNREVYEQYF	TGTGCCAGTAGCACTAACAGGGAGGTCTACGAGCAGTACTTC
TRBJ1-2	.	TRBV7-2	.	CASSLSQYGYTF	TGTGCCAGCAGCTTATCGCAGTATGGCTACACCTTC
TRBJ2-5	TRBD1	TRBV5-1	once	CASRTTGGRETQYF	TGCGCCAGCAGAACGACAGGGGGCCGAGAGACCCAGTACTTC
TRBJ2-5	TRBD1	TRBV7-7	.	CASSSVGTGAQTQYF	TGTGCTAGCAGCTCAGTAGGGACAGGGGCACAGACCCAGTACTTC
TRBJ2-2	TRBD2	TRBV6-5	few	CASSTLAENTGELFF	TGTGCCAGCAGTACTCTAGCGGAGAACACCGGGGAGCTGTTTTTT
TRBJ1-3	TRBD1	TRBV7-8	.	CASSSPDRHGNTIYF	TGTGCCAGCAGCTCACCGGACAGGCACGGAAACACCATATATTTT
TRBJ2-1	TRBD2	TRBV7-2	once	CASSLASGVNNEQFF	TGTGCCAGCAGCTTAGCTAGCGGGGTTAACAATGAGCAGTTCTTC
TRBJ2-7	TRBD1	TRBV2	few	CASSGQVPRGDEQYF	TGTGCCAGTAGTGGACAGGTCCCTCGGGGAGACGAGCAGTACTTC
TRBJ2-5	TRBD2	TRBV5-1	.	CASSLTSGGQETQYF	TGCGCCAGCAGCTTAACTAGCGGGGGGCAAGAGACCCAGTACTTC
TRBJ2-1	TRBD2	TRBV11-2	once	CASSSHALGLAGNNEQFF	TGTGCCAGCAGCTCGCACGCCCTGGGGCTAGCGGGGAACAATGAGCAGTTCTTC
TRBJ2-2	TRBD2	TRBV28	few	CAAQGLAGANTGELFF	TGTGCCGCACAGGGACTAGCGGGGGCGAACACCGGGGAGCTGTTTTTT
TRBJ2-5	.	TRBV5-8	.	CASSFWSQETQYF	TGTGCCAGCAGCTTTTGGAGCCAAGAGACCCAGTACTTC
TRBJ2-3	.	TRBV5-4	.	CASNPSGLLDTQYF	TGTGCCAGCAACCCCTCGGGGTTATTAGATACGCAGTATTTT
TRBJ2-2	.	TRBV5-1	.	CASSLLAVTGELFF	TGCGCCAGCAGCTTGCTGGCAGTCACCGGGGAGCTGTTTTTT
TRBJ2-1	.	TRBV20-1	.	CSAHFDNEQFF	TGCAGTGCTCACTTCGACAATGAGCAGTTCTTC
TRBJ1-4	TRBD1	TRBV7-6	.	CASSLRDRGVIDEKLFF	TGTGCCAGCAGCTTAAGAGACAGGGGGGTAATTGATGAAAAACTGTTTTTT
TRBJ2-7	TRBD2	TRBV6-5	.	CAPRGRVLVKEYF	TGTGCGCCACGGGGGAGGGTCTTGGTGAAGGAGTACTTC
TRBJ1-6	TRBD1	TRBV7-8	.	CASSSRPGTEGSPLHF	TGTGCCAGCAGCTCGAGGCCCGGGACAGAGGGGTCACCCCTCCACTTT
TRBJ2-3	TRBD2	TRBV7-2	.	CASSLAGTSGSRDTQYF	TGTGCCAGCAGCTTAGCCGGGACTAGCGGGAGTAGAGATACGCAGTATTTT
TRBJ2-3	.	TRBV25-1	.	CASRAGTDTQYF	TGTGCCAGCAGAGCAGGCACAGATACGCAGTATTTT
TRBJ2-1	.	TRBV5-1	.	CASSPNSNEQFF	TGCGCCAGCAGCCCGAATTCGAATGAGCAGTTCTTC
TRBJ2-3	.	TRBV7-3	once	CASSRGLGGPNTQYF	TGTGCCAGCAGCCGCGGCTTGGGGGGGCCTAATACGCAGTATTTT
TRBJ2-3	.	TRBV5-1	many	CASSLEQGGADTQYF	TGCGCCAGCAGCTTGGAACAGGGTGGCGCAGATACGCAGTATTTT
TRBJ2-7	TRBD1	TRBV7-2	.	CASSLQAGQGRSEQYF	TGTGCCAGCAGCTTACAGGCAGGACAGGGTCGGTCCGAGCAGTACTTC
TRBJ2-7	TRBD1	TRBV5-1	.	CASSPRQGTPYEQYF	TGCGCCAGCAGTCCCCGACAGGGGACCCCCTACGAGCAGTACTTC
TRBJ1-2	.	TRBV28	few	CASSHRDTTNYGYTF	TGTGCCAGCAGTCACCGGGACACCACTAACTATGGCTACACCTTC
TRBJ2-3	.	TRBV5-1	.	CASSSPPTDTQYF	TGCGCCAGCAGCTCTCCTCCGACAGATACGCAGTATTTT
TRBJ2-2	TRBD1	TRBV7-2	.	CASSYRTGGSGELFF	TGTGCCAGCAGCTACCGGACAGGGGGGAGTGGGGAGCTGTTTTTT
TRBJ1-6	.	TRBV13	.	CASSERTVRSPLHF	TGTGCCAGCAGCGAGCGGACAGTCCGTTCACCCCTCCACTTT
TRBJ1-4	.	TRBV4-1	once	CASSQADRLNEKLFF	TGCGCCAGCAGCCAAGCCGACAGACTTAATGAAAAACTGTTTTTT
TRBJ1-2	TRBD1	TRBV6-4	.	CASSVDRGSYGYTF	TGTGCCAGCAGTGTCGACAGGGGTTCGTATGGCTACACCTTC
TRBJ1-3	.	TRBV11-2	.	CASSLGPTGSGNTIYF	TGTGCCAGCAGCTTAGGTCCGACAGGCTCTGGAAACACCATATATTTT
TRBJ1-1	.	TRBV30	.	CACDKNTEAFF	TGTGCCTGTGACAAGAACACTGAAGCTTTCTTT
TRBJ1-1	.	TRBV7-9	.	CASSPRTVMNTEAFF	TGTGCCAGCAGCCCTCGGACAGTGATGAACACTGAAGCTTTCTTT
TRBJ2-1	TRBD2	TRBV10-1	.	CASSKTSGRINEQFF	TGCGCCAGCAGCAAGACTAGCGGGAGGATCAATGAGCAGTTCTTC
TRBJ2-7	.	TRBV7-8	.	CASSRDRAYEQYF	TGTGCCAGCAGCCGGGACCGCGCCTACGAGCAGTACTTC
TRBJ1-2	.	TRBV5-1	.	CASSLGAAVYGYTF	TGCGCCAGCAGCTTGGGGGCAGCCGTATATGGCTACACCTTC
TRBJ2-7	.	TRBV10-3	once	CAISERGQSSYEQYF	TGTGCCATCAGTGAGAGGGGCCAGAGCTCCTACGAGCAGTACTTC
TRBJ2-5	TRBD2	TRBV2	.	CASSSQSRGGQETQYF	TGTGCCAGCAGTTCCCAGTCACGGGGGGGACAAGAGACCCAGTACTTC
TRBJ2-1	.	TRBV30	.	CAWSRPGVREQFF	TGTGCCTGGAGTCGACCCGGGGTGAGAGAGCAGTTCTTC
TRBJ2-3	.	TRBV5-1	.	CASRSSGRDTQYF	TGCGCCAGCAGATCCTCAGGGAGAGATACGCAGTATTTT
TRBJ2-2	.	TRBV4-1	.	CASSQEVVGGAGELFF	TGCGCCAGCAGCCAAGAGGTTGTCGGAGGGGCCGGGGAGCTGTTTTTT
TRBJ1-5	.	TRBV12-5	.	CASGLDINQPQHF	TGTGCTAGTGGTTTGGACATCAATCAGCCCCAGCATTTT
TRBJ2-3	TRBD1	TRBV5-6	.	CASSLGDRDTDTQYF	TGTGCCAGCAGCTTGGGTGACAGGGACACAGATACGCAGTATTTT